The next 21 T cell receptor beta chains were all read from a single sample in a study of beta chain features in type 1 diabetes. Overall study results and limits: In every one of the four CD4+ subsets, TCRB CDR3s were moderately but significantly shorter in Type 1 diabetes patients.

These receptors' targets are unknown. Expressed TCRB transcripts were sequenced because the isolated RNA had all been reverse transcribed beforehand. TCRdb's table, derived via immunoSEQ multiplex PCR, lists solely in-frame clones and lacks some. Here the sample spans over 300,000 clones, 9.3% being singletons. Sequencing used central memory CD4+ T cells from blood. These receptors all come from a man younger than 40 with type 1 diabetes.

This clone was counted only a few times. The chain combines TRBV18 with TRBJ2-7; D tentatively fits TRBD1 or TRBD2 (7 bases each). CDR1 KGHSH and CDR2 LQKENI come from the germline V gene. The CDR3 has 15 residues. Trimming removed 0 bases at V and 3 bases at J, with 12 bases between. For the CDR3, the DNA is TGTGCCAGCTCACCACCGCAGGGGGACTACTACGAGCAGTACTTC. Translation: CASSPPQGDYYEQYF.

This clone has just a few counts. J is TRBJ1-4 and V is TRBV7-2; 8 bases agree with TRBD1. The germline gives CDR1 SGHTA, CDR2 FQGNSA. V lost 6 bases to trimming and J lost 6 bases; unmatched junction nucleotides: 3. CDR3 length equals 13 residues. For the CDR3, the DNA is TGTGCCAGCAGACGACAGGGGTATGAAAAACTGTTTTTT. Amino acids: CASRRQGYEKLFF.

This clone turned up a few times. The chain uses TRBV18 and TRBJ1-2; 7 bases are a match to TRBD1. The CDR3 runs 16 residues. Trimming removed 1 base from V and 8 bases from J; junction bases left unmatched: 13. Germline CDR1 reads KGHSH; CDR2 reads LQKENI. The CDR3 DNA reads TGTGCCAGCTCACCACTAGGAGGGGGCGGCGTTGGAGGCTACACCTTC. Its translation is CASSPLGGGGVGGYTF. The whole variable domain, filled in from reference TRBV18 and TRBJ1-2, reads NAGVMQNPRHLVRRRGQEARLRCSPMKGHSHVYWYRQLPEEGLKFMVYLQKENIIDESGMPKERFSAEFPKEGPSILRIQQVVRGDSAAYFCASSPLGGGGVGGYTFGSGTRLTVV.

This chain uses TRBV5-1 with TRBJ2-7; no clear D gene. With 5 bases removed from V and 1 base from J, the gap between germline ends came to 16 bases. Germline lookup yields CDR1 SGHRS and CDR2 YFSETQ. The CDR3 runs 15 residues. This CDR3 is CASSISAGSSYEQYF. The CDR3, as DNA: TGCGCCAGCAGTATATCGGCAGGTTCTTCCTACGAGCAGTACTTC.

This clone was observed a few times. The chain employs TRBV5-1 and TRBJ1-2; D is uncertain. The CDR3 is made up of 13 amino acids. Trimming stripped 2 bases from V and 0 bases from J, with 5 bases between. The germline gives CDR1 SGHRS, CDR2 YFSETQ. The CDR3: CASSFGANYGYTF. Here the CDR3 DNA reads TGCGCCAGCAGCTTCGGGGCTAACTATGGCTACACCTTC.

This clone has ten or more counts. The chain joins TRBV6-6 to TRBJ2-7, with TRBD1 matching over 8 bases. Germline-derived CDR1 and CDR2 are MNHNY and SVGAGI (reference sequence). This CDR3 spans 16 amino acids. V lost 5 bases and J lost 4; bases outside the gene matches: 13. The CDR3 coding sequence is TGTGCCAGCAGTAACCCCGCGGGGACAGGTGAATACGAGCAGTACTTC. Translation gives CASSNPAGTGEYEQYF.

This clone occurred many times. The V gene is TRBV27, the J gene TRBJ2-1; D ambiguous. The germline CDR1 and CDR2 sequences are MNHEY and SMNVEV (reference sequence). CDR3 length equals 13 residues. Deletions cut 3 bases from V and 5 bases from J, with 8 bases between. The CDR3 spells CASSFGGNNEQFF. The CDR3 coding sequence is TGTGCCAGCAGTTTTGGCGGAAACAATGAGCAGTTCTTC.

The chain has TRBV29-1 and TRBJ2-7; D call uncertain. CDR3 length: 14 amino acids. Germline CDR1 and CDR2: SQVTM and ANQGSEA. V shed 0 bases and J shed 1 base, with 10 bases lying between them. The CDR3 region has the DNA TGCAGCGTTGAAGAAAGTGGCGGATCCTACGAGCAGTACTTC. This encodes CSVEESGGSYEQYF.

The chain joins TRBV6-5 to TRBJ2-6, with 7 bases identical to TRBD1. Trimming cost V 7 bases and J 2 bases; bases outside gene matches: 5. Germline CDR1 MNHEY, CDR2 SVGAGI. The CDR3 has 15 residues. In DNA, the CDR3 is TGTGCCAGCACCGCCGGGACAGCTGGGGCCAACGTCCTGACTTTC. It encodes CASTAGTAGANVLTF.

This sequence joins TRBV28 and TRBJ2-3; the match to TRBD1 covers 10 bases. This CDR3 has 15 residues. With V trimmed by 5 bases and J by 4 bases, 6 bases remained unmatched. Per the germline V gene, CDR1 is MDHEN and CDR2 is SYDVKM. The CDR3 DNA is TGTGCCAGCAGTATGGGAGGGACAGGGGCAGATACGCAGTATTTT. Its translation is CASSMGGTGADTQYF.

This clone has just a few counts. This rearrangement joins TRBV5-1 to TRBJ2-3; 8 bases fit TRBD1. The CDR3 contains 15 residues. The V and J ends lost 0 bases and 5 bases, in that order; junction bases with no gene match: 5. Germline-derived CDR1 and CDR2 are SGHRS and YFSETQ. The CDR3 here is CASSLVAGGGDTQYF. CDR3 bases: TGCGCCAGCAGCTTGGTGGCAGGGGGCGGAGATACGCAGTATTTT.

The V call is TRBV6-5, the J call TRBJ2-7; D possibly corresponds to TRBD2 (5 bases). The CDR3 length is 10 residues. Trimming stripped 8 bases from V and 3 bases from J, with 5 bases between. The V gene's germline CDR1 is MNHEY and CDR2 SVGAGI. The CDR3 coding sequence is TGTGCCAGCGCGGGCTACGAGCAGTACTTC. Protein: CASAGYEQYF.

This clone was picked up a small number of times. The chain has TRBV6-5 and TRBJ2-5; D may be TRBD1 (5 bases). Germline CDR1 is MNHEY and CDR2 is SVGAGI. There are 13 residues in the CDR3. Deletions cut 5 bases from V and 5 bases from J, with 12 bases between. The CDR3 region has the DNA TGTGCCAGCAGTGACGACAGCGACGAGACCCAGTACTTC. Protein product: CASSDDSDETQYF.

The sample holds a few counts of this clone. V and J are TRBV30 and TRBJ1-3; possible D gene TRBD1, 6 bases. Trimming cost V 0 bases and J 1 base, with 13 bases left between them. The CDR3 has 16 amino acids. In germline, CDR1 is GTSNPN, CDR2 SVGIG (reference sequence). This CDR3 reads CAWSVGGADSGNTIYF. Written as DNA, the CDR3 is TGTGCCTGGAGTGTCGGGGGCGCGGATTCTGGAAACACCATATATTTT. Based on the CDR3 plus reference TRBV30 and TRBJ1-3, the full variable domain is SQTIHQWPATLVQPVGSPLSLECTVEGTSNPNLYWYRQAAGRGLQLLFYSVGIGQISSEVPQNLSASRPQDRQFILSSKKLLLSDSGFYLCAWSVGGADSGNTIYFGEGSWLTVV.

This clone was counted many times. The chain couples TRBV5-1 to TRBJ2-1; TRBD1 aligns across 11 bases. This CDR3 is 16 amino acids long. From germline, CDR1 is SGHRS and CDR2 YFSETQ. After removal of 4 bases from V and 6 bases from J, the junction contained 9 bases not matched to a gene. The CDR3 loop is CASSLSGTGGPNEQFF. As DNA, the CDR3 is TGCGCCAGCAGCCTCTCCGGGACAGGGGGTCCCAATGAGCAGTTCTTC.

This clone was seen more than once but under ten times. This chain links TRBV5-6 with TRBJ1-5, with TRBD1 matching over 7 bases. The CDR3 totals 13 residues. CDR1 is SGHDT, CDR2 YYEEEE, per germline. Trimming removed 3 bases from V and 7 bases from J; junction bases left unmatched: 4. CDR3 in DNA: TGTGCCAGCAGCTACGACAGGGCCCAGCCCCAGCATTTT. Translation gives CASSYDRAQPQHF.

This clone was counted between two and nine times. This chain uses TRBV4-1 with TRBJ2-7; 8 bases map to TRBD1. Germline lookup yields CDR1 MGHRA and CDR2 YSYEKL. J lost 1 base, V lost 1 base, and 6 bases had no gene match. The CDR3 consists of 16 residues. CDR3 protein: CASSQALTGVSYEQYF. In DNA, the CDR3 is TGCGCCAGCAGCCAAGCACTGACAGGGGTTTCCTACGAGCAGTACTTC.

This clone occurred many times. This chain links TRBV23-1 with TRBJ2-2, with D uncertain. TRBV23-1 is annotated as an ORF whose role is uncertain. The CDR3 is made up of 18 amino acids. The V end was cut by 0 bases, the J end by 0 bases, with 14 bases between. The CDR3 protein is CASSQSGNEVSNTGELFF. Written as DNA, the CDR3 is TGCGCCAGCAGTCAATCGGGTAATGAGGTATCGAACACCGGGGAGCTGTTTTTT.

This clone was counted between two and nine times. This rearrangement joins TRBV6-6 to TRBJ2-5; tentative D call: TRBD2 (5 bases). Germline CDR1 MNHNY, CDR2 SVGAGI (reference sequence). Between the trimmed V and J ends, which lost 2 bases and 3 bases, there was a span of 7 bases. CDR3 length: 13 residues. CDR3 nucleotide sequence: TGTGCCAGCAGTTACAGCGGTAAAGAGACCCAGTACTTC. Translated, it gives CASSYSGKETQYF.

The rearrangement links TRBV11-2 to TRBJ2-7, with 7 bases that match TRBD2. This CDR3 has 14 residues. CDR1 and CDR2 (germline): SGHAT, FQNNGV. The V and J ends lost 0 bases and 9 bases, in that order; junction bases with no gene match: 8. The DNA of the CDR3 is TGTGCCAGCAGCTTAGACTCGGGGGGACTCGGGCAGTACTTC. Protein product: CASSLDSGGLGQYF.

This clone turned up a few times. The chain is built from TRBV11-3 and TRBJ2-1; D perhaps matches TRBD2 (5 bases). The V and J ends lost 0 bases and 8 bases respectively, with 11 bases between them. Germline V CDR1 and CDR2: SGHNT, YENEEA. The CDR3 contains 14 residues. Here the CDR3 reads CASSLDTGIDEQFF. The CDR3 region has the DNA TGTGCCAGCAGCTTAGATACGGGGATAGATGAGCAGTTCTTC.